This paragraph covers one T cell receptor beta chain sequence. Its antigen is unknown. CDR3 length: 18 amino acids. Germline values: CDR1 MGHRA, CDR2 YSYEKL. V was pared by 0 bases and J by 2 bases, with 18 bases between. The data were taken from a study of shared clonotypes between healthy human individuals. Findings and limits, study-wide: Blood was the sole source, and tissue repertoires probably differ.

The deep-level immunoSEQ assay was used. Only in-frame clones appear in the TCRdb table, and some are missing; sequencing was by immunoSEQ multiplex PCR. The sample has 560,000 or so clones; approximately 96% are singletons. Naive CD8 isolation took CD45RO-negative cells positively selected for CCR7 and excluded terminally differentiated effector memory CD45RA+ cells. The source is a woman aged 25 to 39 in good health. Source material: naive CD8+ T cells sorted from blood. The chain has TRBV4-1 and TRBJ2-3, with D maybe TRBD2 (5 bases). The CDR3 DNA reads TGCGCCAGCAGCCAAGATTTCCCCCGGGAATCTGTCACAGATACGCAGTATTTT. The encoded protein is CASSQDFPRESVTDTQYF.